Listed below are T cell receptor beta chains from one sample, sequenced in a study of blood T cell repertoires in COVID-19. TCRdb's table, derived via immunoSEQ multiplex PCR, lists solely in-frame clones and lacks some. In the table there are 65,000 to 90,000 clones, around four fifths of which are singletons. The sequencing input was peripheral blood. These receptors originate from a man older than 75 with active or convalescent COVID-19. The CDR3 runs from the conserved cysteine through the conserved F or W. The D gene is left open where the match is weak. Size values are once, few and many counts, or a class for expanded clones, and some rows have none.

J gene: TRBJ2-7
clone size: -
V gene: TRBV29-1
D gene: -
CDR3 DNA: TGCAGCGTTGTAGGAGGGGGCGCGTATGAGCAGTACTTC
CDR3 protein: CSVVGGGAYEQYF

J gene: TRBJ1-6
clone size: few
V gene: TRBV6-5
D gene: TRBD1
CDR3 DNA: TGTGCCAGCAGTTACTCTGAGGGACAGAGGAATTCACCCCTCCACTTT
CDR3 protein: CASSYSEGQRNSPLHF

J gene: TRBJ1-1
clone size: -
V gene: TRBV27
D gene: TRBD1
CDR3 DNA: TGTGCCAGCAGTTACCGACAGGGGTGGGGCGCTGAAGCTTTCTTT
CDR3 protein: CASSYRQGWGAEAFF

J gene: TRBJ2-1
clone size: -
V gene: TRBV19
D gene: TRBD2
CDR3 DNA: TGTGCCAGCTCTAGCGGGAGGACCTCCTACAATGAGCAGTTCTTC
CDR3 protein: CASSSGRTSYNEQFF

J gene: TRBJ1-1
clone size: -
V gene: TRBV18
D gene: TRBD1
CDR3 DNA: TGTGCCAGCTCACCAGGGACAGGGGGCACTGAAGCTTTCTTT
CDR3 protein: CASSPGTGGTEAFF

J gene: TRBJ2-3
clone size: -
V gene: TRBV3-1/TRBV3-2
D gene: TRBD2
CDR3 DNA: TGTGCCAGCAGCCATTGGGGGGGAACGCAGTATTTT
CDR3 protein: CASSHWGGTQYF

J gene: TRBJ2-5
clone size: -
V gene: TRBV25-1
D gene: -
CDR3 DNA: TGTGCCAGCAGTGAATATTTTGGGGGGACCCCAGAGACCCAGTACTTC
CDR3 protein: CASSEYFGGTPETQYF

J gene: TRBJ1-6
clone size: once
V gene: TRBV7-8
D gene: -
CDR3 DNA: TGTGCCAGCAGCTTTTCTCAGACACCCTTCACCCTCCACTTT
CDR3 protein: CASSFSQTPFTLHF

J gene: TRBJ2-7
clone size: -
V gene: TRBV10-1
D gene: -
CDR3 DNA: TGCGCCAGCGGAAACGGGGTGGAGCAGTACTTC
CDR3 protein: CASGNGVEQYF

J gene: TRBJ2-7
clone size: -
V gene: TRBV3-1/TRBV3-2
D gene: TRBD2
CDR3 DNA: TGTGCCAGCAGCCCCGGGGGGCTAGCGGGAACCTACGAGCAGTACTTC
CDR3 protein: CASSPGGLAGTYEQYF

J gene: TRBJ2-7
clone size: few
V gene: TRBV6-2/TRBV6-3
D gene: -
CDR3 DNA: TGTGCCAGCAGTTACTCCCCGAGGGGACTCCCCTACGAGCAGTACTTC
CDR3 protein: CASSYSPRGLPYEQYF

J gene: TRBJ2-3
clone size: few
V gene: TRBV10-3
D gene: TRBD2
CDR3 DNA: TGTGCCATCGCAGGTCCTAGCGGGGACACAGATACGCAGTATTTT
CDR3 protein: CAIAGPSGDTDTQYF

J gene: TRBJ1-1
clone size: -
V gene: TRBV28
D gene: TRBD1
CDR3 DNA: TGTGCCAGCGGGGCGACAGGGTTGAACACTGAAGCTTTCTTT
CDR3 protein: CASGATGLNTEAFF

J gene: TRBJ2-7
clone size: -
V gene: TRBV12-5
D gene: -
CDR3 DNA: TGTGCTAGTGGTCGTCGCTACGAGCAGTACTTC
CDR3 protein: CASGRRYEQYF

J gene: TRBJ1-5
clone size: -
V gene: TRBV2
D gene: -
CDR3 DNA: TGTGCCAGCAATCTGGACACCCAGTATCAGCCCCAGCATTTT
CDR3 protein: CASNLDTQYQPQHF

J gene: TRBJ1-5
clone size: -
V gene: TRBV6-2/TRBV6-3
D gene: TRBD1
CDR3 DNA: TGTGCCAGCAGTTACTCACGGACAGGGGGCAATCAGCCCCAGCATTTT
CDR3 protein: CASSYSRTGGNQPQHF

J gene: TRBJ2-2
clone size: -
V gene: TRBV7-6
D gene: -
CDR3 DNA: TGTGCCAGCAGCTTAGTTCCCCGGCAGGGCCTTACCGGGGAGCTGTTTTTT
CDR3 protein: CASSLVPRQGLTGELFF

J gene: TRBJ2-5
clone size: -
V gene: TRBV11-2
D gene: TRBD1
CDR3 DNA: TGTGCCAGCAGCCCGGGACAGGCGTCTCAAGAGACCCAGTACTTC
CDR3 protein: CASSPGQASQETQYF

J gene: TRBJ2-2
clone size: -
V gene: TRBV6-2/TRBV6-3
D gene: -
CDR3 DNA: TGTGCCAGCAGTTACTGGGGGCCCCAAAACGCCGGGGAGCTGTTTTTT
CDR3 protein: CASSYWGPQNAGELFF

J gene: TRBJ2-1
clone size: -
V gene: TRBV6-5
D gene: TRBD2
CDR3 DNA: TGTGCCAGCAGTCGACTAGCGGGGGGCTGGAATGAGCAGTTCTTC
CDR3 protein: CASSRLAGGWNEQFF

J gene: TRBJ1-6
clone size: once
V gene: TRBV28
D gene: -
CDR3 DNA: TGTGCCAGCAAGGGGGGGGGCTCCGGATCACCCCTCCACTTT
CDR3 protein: CASKGGGSGSPLHF

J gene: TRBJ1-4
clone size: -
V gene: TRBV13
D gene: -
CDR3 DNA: TGTGCCAGCAGCTCCGGACAAGCCGGTGAAAAACTGTTTTTT
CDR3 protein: CASSSGQAGEKLFF

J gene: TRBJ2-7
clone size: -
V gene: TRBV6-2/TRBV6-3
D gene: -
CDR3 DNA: TGTGCCAGCAGTCACGGACTAAGCTCCAGCGAGCAGTACTTC
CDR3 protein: CASSHGLSSSEQYF

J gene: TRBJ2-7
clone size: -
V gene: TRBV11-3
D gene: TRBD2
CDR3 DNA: TGTGCCAGCAGCTTTAGCGGGAGGGACTACGAGCAGTACTTC
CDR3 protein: CASSFSGRDYEQYF

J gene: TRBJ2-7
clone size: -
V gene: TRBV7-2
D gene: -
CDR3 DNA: TGTGCCAGCAGCTTAGTACAGGGCATCTACGAGCAGTACTTC
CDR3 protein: CASSLVQGIYEQYF

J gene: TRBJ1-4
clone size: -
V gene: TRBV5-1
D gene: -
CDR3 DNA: TGCGCCAGCAGCTTGGGGGCCGTTAATGAAAAACTGTTTTTT
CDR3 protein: CASSLGAVNEKLFF

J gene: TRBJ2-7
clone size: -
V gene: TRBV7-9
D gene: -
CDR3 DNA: TGTGCCAGCAGCTCACAGGGGGCTGGACTAGCTACCGAGCAGTACTTC
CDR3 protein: CASSSQGAGLATEQYF